A single sample is the source of the 12 T cell receptor beta chains below, sequenced in a study of radiation and T cells in renal cell carcinoma. The time point was: blood 2 weeks post-SBRT. The treatment: 15 Gy SBRT to primary tumor, nephrectomy 4 weeks later. Assay used: immunoSEQ multiplex PCR; TCRdb lists only in-frame clones, some missing. The sample consists of 150,000 or so clones, about 87% of them appearing once. Sequenced here: blood, sampled from a patient whose treatment included radiotherapy and nephrectomy. These receptors all stem from a woman aged 45 to 65 with renal cell carcinoma.

The CDR3 bases are TGTGCCAGCGTTAAGAACACTGAAGCTTTCTTT. Translated, it gives CASVKNTEAFF. V and J are TRBV19 and TRBJ1-1; unclear D gene. The germline V gene has CDR1 LNHDA and CDR2 SQIVND (reference sequence). The germline V and J ends were trimmed by 9 bases and 1 base, with 6 bases remaining between them. The CDR3 has 11 amino acids. The variable domain in full, completed from reference TRBV19 and TRBJ1-1, reads DGGITQSPKYLFRKEGQNVTLSCEQNLNHDAMYWYRQDPGQGLRLIYYSQIVNDFQKGDIAEGYSVSREKKESFPLTVTSAQKNPTAFYLCASVKNTEAFFGQGTRLTVV.

The gene calls are TRBV19 and TRBJ2-1; the D gene is possibly TRBD1 (6 bases). The germline V gene has CDR1 LNHDA and CDR2 SQIVND (reference sequence). There are 14 residues in the CDR3. Deletions cut 5 bases from V and 4 bases from J, with 12 bases between. The chain's CDR3 is CASSSRTAYNEQFF. The CDR3 DNA reads as TGTGCCAGTAGTTCCAGGACAGCTTACAATGAGCAGTTCTTC.

The chain combines TRBV7-9 with TRBJ1-2, with a tentative D call TRBD1 (6 bases). Germline V gene sequence: CDR1 SEHNR, CDR2 FQNEAQ (reference sequence). The CDR3 runs to 14 residues. The V end was cut by 1 base, the J end by 3 bases, with 9 bases between. The CDR3 protein is CASSLGGLDYGYTF. The DNA for the CDR3 is TGTGCCAGCAGCTTAGGGGGGCTGGACTATGGCTACACCTTC.

V and J are TRBV11-1 and TRBJ2-5; no clear D. CDR3 size: 14 residues. From germline, CDR1 is SGHAT and CDR2 FQDESV (reference sequence). The V gene lost 5 bases and the J gene lost 1 base, with 11 bases spanning the gap. The CDR3 coding sequence is TGTGCCAGCAGCAACAGACTGGGCCAAGAGACCCAGTACTTC. It codes for CASSNRLGQETQYF.

This clone was recorded only once. The J gene is TRBJ2-5, the V gene TRBV19; D might be TRBD2 (5 bases). Germline values: CDR1 LNHDA, CDR2 SQIVND (reference sequence). V lost 1 base and J 5 bases, leaving 11 bases between the germline ends. The CDR3 sequence is 14 residues long. CDR3: CASSIGHTGETQYF. DNA of the CDR3: TGTGCCAGTAGTATAGGGCATACGGGGGAGACCCAGTACTTC.

The chain has TRBV6-5 and TRBJ1-1, with TRBD1 identical over 8 bases. The CDR3 covers 14 residues. CDR1 and CDR2 (germline): MNHEY, SVGAGI. V trimming: 7 bases; J trimming: 5 bases; junction bases outside the gene matches: 9. The CDR3 spells CASITTGGKTEAFF. CDR3 in DNA: TGTGCCAGCATCACCACAGGGGGGAAAACTGAAGCTTTCTTT.

The rearrangement uses TRBV7-9 and TRBJ2-4, with D perhaps matching TRBD1 (6 bases). This CDR3 has 16 residues. V was clipped by 4 bases and J by 3 bases, with 16 bases between them. From germline, CDR1 is SEHNR and CDR2 FQNEAQ (reference sequence). CDR3 coding DNA: TGTGCCAGCAGCTCAACAGAGGGCAGGGGCAAAAACATTCAGTACTTC. Encoded protein: CASSSTEGRGKNIQYF. The variable domain in full, completed from reference TRBV7-9 and TRBJ2-4, reads DTGVSQNPRHKITKRGQNVTFRCDPISEHNRLYWYRQTLGQGPEFLTYFQNEAQLEKSRLLSDRFSAERPKGSFSTLEIQRTEQGDSAMYLCASSSTEGRGKNIQYFGAGTRLSVL.

The chain recombines TRBV4-1 with TRBJ2-7; TRBD2 is a possible D gene (5 bases). The V gene lost 3 bases and the J gene lost 2 bases, with 11 bases spanning the gap. This CDR3 is 14 amino acids long. Germline CDR1 reads MGHRA; CDR2 reads YSYEKL. The CDR3 reads CASSHRTDTYEQYF. The CDR3 DNA reads TGCGCCAGCAGCCACAGGACTGACACCTACGAGCAGTACTTC.

This clone was detected only once. The chain is built from TRBV7-2 and TRBJ2-5, with D unclear. The V gene's germline CDR1 is SGHTA and CDR2 FQGNSA. V was cut by 2 bases and J by 1 base, with 11 bases left in between. This CDR3 contains 15 residues. DNA of the CDR3: TGTGCCAGCAGCTTAATATCCAGGACCCAAGAGACCCAGTACTTC. It specifies CASSLISRTQETQYF.

J is TRBJ1-1 and V is TRBV11-1, with D maybe TRBD1 (6 bases). Germline V gene sequence: CDR1 SGHAT, CDR2 FQDESV (reference sequence). Trimming cost V 5 bases and J 1 base, with 11 bases left between them. The CDR3 is 14 amino acids. The CDR3 sequence: CASSPRQENTEAFF. The CDR3 DNA follows: TGTGCCAGCAGCCCTAGACAGGAGAACACTGAAGCTTTCTTT.

V usage is TRBV19 and J usage is TRBJ1-5; D gene ambiguous. This CDR3 is built from 13 residues. V was cut by 5 bases and J by 6 bases, with 11 bases left in between. Germline assignment: CDR1 LNHDA and CDR2 SQIVND (reference sequence). The CDR3, as DNA: TGTGCCAGTAGTCCCCAGGTCGGTCAGCCCCAGCATTTT. Protein sequence: CASSPQVGQPQHF.

The V call is TRBV6-5, the J call TRBJ2-1; weak D call: TRBD2 (7 bases). Germline CDR1 and CDR2: MNHEY and SVGAGI. The V end lost 0 bases, the J end lost 6 bases, and 15 bases lay between the germline ends. The CDR3 runs to 16 residues. CDR3 in amino acids: CASSYSVRGGRNEQFF. The CDR3 DNA is TGTGCCAGCAGTTACTCGGTTAGGGGGGGCCGCAATGAGCAGTTCTTC.